The 2 T cell receptor beta chains presented below share a single source sample, sequenced in a study of shared clonotypes between healthy human individuals. Sequenced by immunoSEQ multiplex PCR; TCRdb stores in-frame clones only, minus some. The top ten clones hold 0.13% of a sample with approximately 2.4 million clones, approximately 94% of them seen once. Sequencing was carried out using naive CD4+ T cells sorted from blood. Described subset: CD45RA+ positively selected. The receptors were gathered from a man aged 18 to 30 in good health.

CDR3 in amino acids: CASSALSLSSYEQYF. CDR3 DNA sequence: TGTGCCAGCAGTGCCCTGAGCCTAAGCTCCTACGAGCAGTACTTC. The chain carries TRBV6-1 and TRBJ2-7, with D unresolved. CDR3 length: 15 amino acids. Germline V lookup: CDR1 MNHNS, CDR2 SASEGT. V was shortened by 4 bases and J by 0 bases, with 13 bases between the two germline ends.

This chain links TRBV7-2 with TRBJ2-3, with 12 bases that match TRBD2. The CDR3 spans 16 residues. Germline V gene lookup returns CDR1 SGHTA and CDR2 FQGNSA. Trimming at V came to 3 bases and at J to 2 bases, leaving 3 bases not matched to a gene. The chain's CDR3 is CASSFWTSGNTDTQYF. CDR3 DNA: TGTGCCAGCAGCTTTTGGACTAGCGGGAACACAGATACGCAGTATTTT. Variable domain in full (rest from reference TRBV7-2 and TRBJ2-3): GAGVSQSPSNKVTEKGKDVELRCDPISGHTALYWYRQSLGQGLEFLIYFQGNSAPDKSGLPSDRFSAERTGGSVSTLTIQRTQQEDSAVYLCASSFWTSGNTDTQYFGPGTRLTVL.